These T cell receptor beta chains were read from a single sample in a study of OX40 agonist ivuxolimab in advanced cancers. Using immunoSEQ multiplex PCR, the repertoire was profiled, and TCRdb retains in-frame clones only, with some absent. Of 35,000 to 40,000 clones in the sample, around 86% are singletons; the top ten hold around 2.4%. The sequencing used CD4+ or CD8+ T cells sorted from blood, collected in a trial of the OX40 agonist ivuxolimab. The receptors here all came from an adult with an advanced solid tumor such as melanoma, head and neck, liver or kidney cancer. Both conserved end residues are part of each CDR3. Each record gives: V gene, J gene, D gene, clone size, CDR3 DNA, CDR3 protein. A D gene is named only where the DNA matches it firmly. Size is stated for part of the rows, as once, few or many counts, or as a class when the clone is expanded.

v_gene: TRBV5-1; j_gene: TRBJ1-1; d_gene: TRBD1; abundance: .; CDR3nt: TGCGCCAGCAGCTTAGACAGGGGGCAAACTGAAGCTTTCTTT; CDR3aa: CASSLDRGQTEAFF
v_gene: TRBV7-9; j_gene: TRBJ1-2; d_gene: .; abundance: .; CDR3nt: TGTGCCAGCAGCTTCGCGACAGGCAACTATGGCTACACCTTC; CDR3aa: CASSFATGNYGYTF
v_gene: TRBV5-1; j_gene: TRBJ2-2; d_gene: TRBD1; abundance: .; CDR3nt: TGCGCCAGCAGTTCCGGGACAGGGAACACCGGGGAGCTGTTTTTT; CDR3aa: CASSSGTGNTGELFF
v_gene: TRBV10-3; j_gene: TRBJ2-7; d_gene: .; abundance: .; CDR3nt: TGTGCCATCAGTGGACTACTAGGACCCTACGAGCAGTACTTC; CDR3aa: CAISGLLGPYEQYF
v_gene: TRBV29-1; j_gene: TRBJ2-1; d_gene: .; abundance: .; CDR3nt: TGCAGCGTGAGGTCGAACTACAATGAGCAGTTCTTC; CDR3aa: CSVRSNYNEQFF
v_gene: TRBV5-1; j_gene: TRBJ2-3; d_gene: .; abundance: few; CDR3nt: TGCGCCAGCAGCTTCCGGGCCAAACCTAGGTGGGGCACAGATACGCAGTATTTT; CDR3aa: CASSFRAKPRWGTDTQYF
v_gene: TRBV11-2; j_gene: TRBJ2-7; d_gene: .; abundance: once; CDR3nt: TGTGCCAGCAGCCTAGACCACGAGCAGTACTTC; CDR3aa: CASSLDHEQYF
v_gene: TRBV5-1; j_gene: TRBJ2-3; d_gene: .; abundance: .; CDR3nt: TGCGCCAGCAGCCGTCCTTCTGGGGGAGGCACAGATACGCAGTATTTT; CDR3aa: CASSRPSGGGTDTQYF
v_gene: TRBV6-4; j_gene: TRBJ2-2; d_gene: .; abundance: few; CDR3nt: TGTGCCAGCAAAGGGGGGCCGAACACCGGGGAGCTGTTTTTT; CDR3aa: CASKGGPNTGELFF
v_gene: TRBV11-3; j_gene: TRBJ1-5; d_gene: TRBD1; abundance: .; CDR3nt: TGTGCCAGCAGCTTAGGGAGCACAGGGGAGCAGCGCAATCAGCCCCAGCATTTT; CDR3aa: CASSLGSTGEQRNQPQHF
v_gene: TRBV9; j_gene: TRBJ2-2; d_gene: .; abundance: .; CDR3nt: TGTGCCAGCAGCGTAGGAGGAGGAACGAACACCGGGGAGCTGTTTTTT; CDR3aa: CASSVGGGTNTGELFF
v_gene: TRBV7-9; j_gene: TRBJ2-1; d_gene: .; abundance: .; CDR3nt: TGTGCCAGCGCCGGGGGCACCTCCTACAATGAGCAGTTCTTC; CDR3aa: CASAGGTSYNEQFF
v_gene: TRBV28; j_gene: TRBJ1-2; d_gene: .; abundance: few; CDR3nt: TGTGCCAGCAGGAGAGGCAGGGTAGGGTATGGCTACACCTTC; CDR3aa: CASRRGRVGYGYTF
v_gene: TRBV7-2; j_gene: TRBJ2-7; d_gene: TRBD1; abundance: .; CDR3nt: TGTGCCAGCACCCGGACAGGTGGGAGCTACGAGCAGTACTTC; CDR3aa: CASTRTGGSYEQYF
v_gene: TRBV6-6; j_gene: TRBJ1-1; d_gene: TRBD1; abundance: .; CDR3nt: TGTGCCGAGGGACAGGGAAGGACTGAAGCTTTCTTT; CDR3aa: CAEGQGRTEAFF
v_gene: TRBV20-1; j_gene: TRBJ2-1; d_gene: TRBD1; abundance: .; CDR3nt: TGCAGTGCTACAGGGGGCTCTGGGCAGTTCTTC; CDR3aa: CSATGGSGQFF
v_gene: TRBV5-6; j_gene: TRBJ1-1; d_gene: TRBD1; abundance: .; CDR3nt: TGTGCCAGCAGCTTGGCCGGGACAGGGAGTTCTGAAGCTTTCTTT; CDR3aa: CASSLAGTGSSEAFF
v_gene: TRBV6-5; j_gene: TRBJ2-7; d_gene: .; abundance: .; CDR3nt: TGTGCCAGCAGTTACGGGGGCACAAGGAACTACGAGCAGTACTTC; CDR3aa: CASSYGGTRNYEQYF
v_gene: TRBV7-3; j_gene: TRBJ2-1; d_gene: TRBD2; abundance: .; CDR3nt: TGTGCCAGCAGCCCGAGCGGGGGGGCCGGCAATGAGCAGTTCTTC; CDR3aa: CASSPSGGAGNEQFF
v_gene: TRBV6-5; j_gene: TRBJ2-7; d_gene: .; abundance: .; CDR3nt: TGTGCCAGCAGTCGCTCCTACAGGGAGTACGAGCAGTACTTC; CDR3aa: CASSRSYREYEQYF
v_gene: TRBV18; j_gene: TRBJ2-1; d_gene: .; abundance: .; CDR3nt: TGTGCCAGCTCACCACCGAGTGGGTTTGGTGAGCAGTTCTTC; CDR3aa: CASSPPSGFGEQFF
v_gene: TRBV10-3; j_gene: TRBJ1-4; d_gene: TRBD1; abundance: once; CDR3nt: TGTGCCATCAGTGAGTCGCAGGGGGCGGGGTCAAATGAAAAACTGTTTTTT; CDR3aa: CAISESQGAGSNEKLFF
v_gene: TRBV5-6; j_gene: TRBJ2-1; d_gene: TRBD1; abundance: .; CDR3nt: TGTGCCAGCAGCTCGAAACAGGGGGCTTCCTACAATGAGCAGTTCTTC; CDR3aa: CASSSKQGASYNEQFF
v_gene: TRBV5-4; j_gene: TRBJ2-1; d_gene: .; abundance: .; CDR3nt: TGTGCCAGCAGCTTGGGTGGTTGGTCAGGCATCAATGAGCAGTTCTTC; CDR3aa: CASSLGGWSGINEQFF
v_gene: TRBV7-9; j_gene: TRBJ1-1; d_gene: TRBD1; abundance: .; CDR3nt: TGTGCCAGCAGTTACACAGGGGTAACTGAAGCTTTCTTT; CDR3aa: CASSYTGVTEAFF
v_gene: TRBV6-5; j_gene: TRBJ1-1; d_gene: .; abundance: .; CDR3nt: TGTGCCAGCAGTTACCGAGGCCGACTGAACACTGAAGCTTTCTTT; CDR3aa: CASSYRGRLNTEAFF
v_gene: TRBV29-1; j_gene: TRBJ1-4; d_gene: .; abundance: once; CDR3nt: TGCAGCGTTGAAGGGGGGGCAACTAATGAAAAACTGTTTTTT; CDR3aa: CSVEGGATNEKLFF
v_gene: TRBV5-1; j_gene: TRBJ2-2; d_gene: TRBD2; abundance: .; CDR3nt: TGCGCCAGCAGCCCGGGCGGCGGGGGGGACACCGGGGAGCTGTTTTTT; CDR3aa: CASSPGGGGDTGELFF
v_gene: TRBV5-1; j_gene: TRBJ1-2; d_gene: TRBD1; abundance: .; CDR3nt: TGCGCCAGCAGGCGGACAGGGTCCTATGGCTACACCTTC; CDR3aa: CASRRTGSYGYTF
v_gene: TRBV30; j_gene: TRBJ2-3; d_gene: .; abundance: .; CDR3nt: TGTGCCTGGAGTAAGACAGCAAGCACAGATACGCAGTATTTT; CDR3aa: CAWSKTASTDTQYF
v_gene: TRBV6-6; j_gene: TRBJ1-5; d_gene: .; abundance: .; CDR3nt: TGTGCCAGCAGTTACTCGGGGGGCTTCAATCAGCCCCAGCATTTT; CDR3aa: CASSYSGGFNQPQHF
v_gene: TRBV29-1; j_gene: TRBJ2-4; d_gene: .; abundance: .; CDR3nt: TGCAGCGTTGCAGTCGGGTCGGCCAAAAACATTCAGTACTTC; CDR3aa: CSVAVGSAKNIQYF
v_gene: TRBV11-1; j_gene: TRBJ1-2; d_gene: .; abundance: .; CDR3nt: TGTGCCAGCAGCTTAAGGGTAGGCGGCTACACCTTC; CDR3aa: CASSLRVGGYTF